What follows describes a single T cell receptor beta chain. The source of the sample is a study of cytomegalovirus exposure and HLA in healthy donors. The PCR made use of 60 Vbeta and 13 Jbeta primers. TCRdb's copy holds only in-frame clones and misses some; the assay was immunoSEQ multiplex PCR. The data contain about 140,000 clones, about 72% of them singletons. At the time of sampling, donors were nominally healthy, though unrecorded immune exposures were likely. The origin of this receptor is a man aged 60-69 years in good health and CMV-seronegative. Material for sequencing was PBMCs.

The CDR3 protein is CASSLGAGNNEQFF. The CDR3 DNA is TGTGCCAGCAGCTTGGGGGCAGGCAACAATGAGCAGTTCTTC. The J gene is TRBJ2-1, the V gene TRBV5-4; D unclear. The length of the CDR3 is 14 residues. Trimming took 0 bases from V and 5 from J, leaving 9 bases between them. Germline CDR1 is SGHNT and CDR2 is YYREEE (reference sequence).